Presented here are 5 T cell receptor beta chains from one specimen sequenced in a study of regulatory dendritic cells for organ transplantation. Allogeneic regulatory or mature dendritic cells were co-cultured for 5 days with CFSE-labeled sorted T cells at 1:10. These TCRs are of unknown antigen specificity. Data came from immunoSEQ multiplex PCR; TCRdb stores just in-frame clones and leaves some out. This sample has some 9,600 clones; around 80% occur once, and the top ten carry roughly 2.5%. The sequencing input was memory CD4+ T cells from blood cultured with dendritic cells. The subset was: CD45RO+ memory T cells. These receptors were taken from a human donor in good health.

This chain joins TRBV15 and TRBJ2-3; tentatively, D is TRBD1 (6 bases). The V end was cut by 0 bases, the J end by 3 bases, with 19 bases between. CDR1 and CDR2 (germline): LNHNV, YYDKDF (reference sequence). The CDR3 totals 18 residues. The CDR3 here is CATSRDGGPGAGTDTQYF. The CDR3 nucleotides read TGTGCCACCAGCAGAGATGGGGGCCCCGGCGCTGGTACAGATACGCAGTATTTT.

The chain employs TRBV10-3 and TRBJ2-5; 8 bases are shared with TRBD1. The trim removed 0 bases at V and 5 bases at J, leaving 5 bases unmatched. Per the germline V gene, CDR1 is ENHRY and CDR2 is SYGVKD. The CDR3 is 15 residues long. The CDR3 bases are TGTGCCATCAGTGAGTCGGGCAGGGGGCACGAGACCCAGTACTTC. Its translation is CAISESGRGHETQYF.

This chain joins TRBV19 and TRBJ1-5; no firm D call. The CDR3 totals 17 residues. The V end lost 3 bases, the J end lost 0 bases, and 15 bases lay between the germline ends. Per germline, CDR1 LNHDA and CDR2 SQIVND (reference sequence). The CDR3 protein is CASSMFRTRYSNQPQHF. CDR3 nucleotides: TGTGCCAGTAGTATGTTCAGGACCCGTTATAGCAATCAGCCCCAGCATTTT.

The chain is built from TRBV7-2 and TRBJ2-3; TRBD2 might be the D (5 bases). The CDR3 spans 14 residues. V was pared by 4 bases and J by 2 bases, with 10 bases between. Germline CDR1 reads SGHTA; CDR2 reads FQGNSA. CDR3 in DNA: TGTGCCAGCAGCTGGAGGCCAGACACAGATACGCAGTATTTT. It codes for CASSWRPDTDTQYF.

The gene calls are TRBV5-5 and TRBJ1-1, with 7 bases matching TRBD1. The CDR3 is made up of 16 amino acids. Germline V lookup: CDR1 SGHKS, CDR2 YYEKEE (reference sequence). The ends lost 4 bases at V and 3 bases at J; junction bases unmatched: 12. The CDR3 loop is CASSPRGGGLDTEAFF. The CDR3 coding sequence is TGTGCCAGCAGCCCCCGGGGAGGGGGCTTGGACACTGAAGCTTTCTTT. Using reference TRBV5-5 and TRBJ1-1 for the parts outside the CDR3, the full variable domain is DAGVTQSPTHLIKTRGQQVTLRCSPISGHKSVSWYQQVLGQGPQFIFQYYEKEERGRGNFPDRFSARQFPNYSSELNVNALLLGDSALYLCASSPRGGGLDTEAFFGQGTRLTVV.